This record concerns one TCR beta chain sequence. There are a few counts of this clone. Which antigen it targets is not known. Per-nucleotide qualities are absent, and no much larger clonotype sits a single base away. The record originates from a study of IL-17A CD8 T cells in psoriatic arthritis synovium. Notes on the research overall: The goal of the study was to define the phenotype, molecular profile and function of synovial IL-17A+CD8+ T cells in psoriatic arthritis pathogenesis.

DNA was extracted (Qiagen), and TCRbeta V-D-J rearrangements were subjected to bias-controlled amplification followed by high-throughput sequencing (immunoSEQ; Adaptive Biotech). The study's own analysis went as follows. The immunoSEQ Analyzer platform was used to analyze productive sequences at the sequence level. Clonality was calculated as 1 minus Pielou's evenness, with values from 0 (highly polyclonal) to 1 (monoclonal). Repertoire overlap between subsets was quantified with the Morisita index, from 0 (no similarity) to 1 (complete similarity). In TCRdb, the immuneACCESS table is reduced to in-frame sequences with V and J assigned. These tables do not hold every clone; where another copy was compared, an unresolved V gene accounts for under half, and the others remain unexplained. For V, J and clone size, that table is used; D and trimming come from the DNA. A total of more than 2,000 clones appear in this sample, 72% of them only once. The ten largest clones take up roughly 15% of the sample.

From its cysteine to its phenylalanine, the CDR3 spans 11 amino acids. The DNA shown is the 33-base CDR3, in frame from base 1. In the germline V gene (reference sequence), CDR1 corresponds to SGHKS and CDR2 to YYEKEE. V loses 0 bases of germline sequence and J loses 14 bases, and the interval between the two ends is 9 bases. CD3+ T cells, isolated magnetically, got 1.5 hours of stimulation with PMA and ionomycin and were then labeled using IL-17A and IFNgamma cytokine secretion assays. Synovial fluid effusions were drawn from actively inflamed joints of patients with psoriatic arthritis. Memory CD8+ T cells in synovial fluid were sorted patient by patient into Tc17 (IL-17A+) cells, bulk memory cells and Tc1 (IL-17A-IFNgamma+) cells in order to compare their TCR repertoires. The Classification of Psoriatic Arthritis Study Group (CASPAR) criteria were met by the psoriatic arthritis patients. Cells secreting cytokines were also stained with a viability dye and with anti-CD3, CD8, CD14 and CD4 antibodies, then sorted on a BD FACSAria. TCRbeta sequencing was performed on sorted synovial fluid CD8+ T cell subsets from three patients with psoriatic arthritis. Before use, synovial fluid mononuclear cells were separated with Lymphoprep and cryopreserved in liquid nitrogen. Cryopreservation medium contained approximately 50% fetal calf serum and around 11% dimethyl sulfoxide.

Results and caveats for the whole study, not just this receptor: Morisita overlap indices above 0.8 were seen in a couple of patients because many Tc17 clones were shared with the synovial Tc1 population. Although over 4% of the repertoire was occupied by some individual clones, most synovial CD8+ subsets remained polyclonal. Only three patients were included in the TCR sequencing, a limited sample size that the authors acknowledged. Cells came from synovial fluid rather than synovial tissue, since no psoriatic arthritis synovial tissue samples were available.

Sequencing was performed on IFN-gamma+ CD8+ T cells from synovial fluid. Read against the paper, the sample's cell subset or site label means: IL-17A-IFNgamma+ memory CD8+ (Tc1) cells. The source is a human donor with psoriatic arthritis. Recombination linked TRBV5-5 to TRBJ2-1; TRBD2 could be the D gene, as 5 bases match. The DNA reads TGTGCCAGCAGCTTGGCGACGAGGGAGTTCTTC. Translated, this gives CASSLATREFF.